These 10 T cell receptor beta chains came from one sample sequenced in a study of human T cells and chemical hapten exposure. TCRdb reprocessed the RACE reads via MiXCR and lists one record per CDR3 protein. Of about 73,000 distinct CDR3 sequences detected, approximately 9% appear once; the ten largest clones hold 3% to 4.5%. The time point is: patch test 2, 6 weeks after DPC sensitization. Documented treatment: therapeutic diphenylcyclopropenone sensitization with weekly scalp DPC. Sequencing used whole blood, obtained in connection with sensitization to the hapten diphenylcyclopropenone (DPC). Every receptor here comes from a woman aged 45-65 years with alopecia areata. Some clones in this sample may be carry-over from other donors' samples.

This clonotype showed up many times. This chain uses TRBV12-3 or TRBV12-4 with TRBJ1-4; no firm D call. V shed 7 bases and J shed 0 bases, with 12 bases lying between them. The CDR3 is 15 residues long. CDR3 coding DNA: TGTGCCAGCACCCCTTCCTCCGCAACTAATGAAAAACTGTTTTTT. Its translation: CASTPSSATNEKLFF.

This clonotype was counted ten times or more. This chain links TRBV20-1 with TRBJ2-7; TRBD1 matches 9 bases. The trim removed 6 bases at V and 5 bases at J, leaving 5 bases unmatched. CDR1 is DFQATT and CDR2 is SNEGSKA in the germline V gene (reference sequence). The CDR3 spans 12 residues. The CDR3 region is CSAKQGAHEQYF. CDR3 nucleotide sequence: TGCAGTGCGAAACAGGGGGCCCACGAGCAGTACTTC.

Ten or more counts support this clonotype. The chain couples TRBV27 to TRBJ1-5; weak D call: TRBD1 (5 bases). The CDR3 loop spans 12 amino acids. Germline V gene sequence: CDR1 MNHEY, CDR2 SMNVEV (reference sequence). V shed 2 bases and J shed 7 bases, with 6 bases lying between them. CDR3 bases: TGTGCCAGCAGTTTAACAGGACAGCCCCAGCATTTT. Residues: CASSLTGQPQHF.

This clonotype was seen at least ten times. The CDR3: CASSLNRNSGNTIYF. In nucleotides, the CDR3 is TGTGCCAGCAGTTTGAACAGAAACTCTGGAAACACCATATATTTT. The V and J genes are TRBV12-3 or TRBV12-4 and TRBJ1-3; D uncertain. Trimming pared 3 bases from V and 0 bases from J, leaving 9 bases between. This CDR3 is 15 amino acids long.

This clonotype was counted many times. The chain employs TRBV3-1 and TRBJ1-5; 8 bases fit TRBD1. Germline V lookup: CDR1 LGHDT, CDR2 YNNKEL (reference sequence). The V segment lost 5 bases and the J segment 4 bases; nucleotides outside the gene matches: 4. CDR3 size: 14 residues. This CDR3 is CASSWTGKNQPQHF. The DNA for the CDR3 is TGTGCCAGCAGCTGGACAGGGAAAAATCAGCCCCAGCATTTT. Drawing the rest from reference TRBV3-1 and TRBJ1-5, the complete variable domain is DTAVSQTPKYLVTQMGNDKSIKCEQNLGHDTMYWYKQDSKKFLKIMFSYNNKELIINETVPNRFSPKSPDKAHLNLHINSLELGDSAVYFCASSWTGKNQPQHFGDGTRLSIL.

This clonotype was observed a handful of times. J is TRBJ2-5 and V is TRBV4-1, with TRBD2 matching over 7 bases. V shed 4 bases and J 3 bases; nucleotides not matched to a gene: 14. The CDR3 has 17 amino acids. Germline loops: CDR1 MGHRA, CDR2 YSYEKL. The CDR3 region is CASSRFSSRLAEETQYF. The CDR3 DNA reads TGCGCCAGCAGCCGCTTCAGCTCCAGACTAGCTGAAGAGACCCAGTACTTC.

The sample holds many counts of this clonotype. The chain is built from TRBV7-2 and TRBJ1-1; 7 bases match TRBD1. Germline V lookup: CDR1 SGHTA, CDR2 FQGNSA. The V and J ends lost 4 bases and 5 bases, in that order; junction bases with no gene match: 4. The CDR3 totals 13 residues. The CDR3 DNA reads TGTGCCAGCAGCTCACAGGGGCGGACTGAAGCTTTCTTT. Encoded protein: CASSSQGRTEAFF.

There are many counts of this clonotype. J is TRBJ2-5 and V is TRBV6-1, with 12 bases matching TRBD2. CDR1 MNHNS and CDR2 SASEGT come from the germline V gene. The CDR3 is 15 residues long. V lost 7 bases and J lost 1; bases outside the gene matches: 4. In nucleotides, the CDR3 is TGTGCCAGCACCGGACTAGCGGGGACCCAAGAGACCCAGTACTTC. Translation: CASTGLAGTQETQYF.

The V gene is TRBV7-6, the J gene TRBJ1-3; D remains unclear. The V and J ends lost 5 bases and 7 bases respectively, with 9 bases between them. CDR3 length equals 12 residues. Per the germline V gene, CDR1 is SGHVS and CDR2 is FNYEAQ. CDR3 in DNA: TGTGCCAGCAGCCCCGGTGGCAACACCATATATTTT. It is translated as CASSPGGNTIYF.

V gene TRBV6-6 combines with J gene TRBJ2-1; TRBD1 aligns across 10 bases. The CDR3 totals 16 residues. Germline values: CDR1 MNHNY, CDR2 SVGAGI (reference sequence). V was clipped by 6 bases and J by 7 bases; unmatched bases: 12. The CDR3 nucleotides are TGTGCCAGCAGCCGGACGGGACAGGGGAGAGCAAATGAGCAGTTCTTC. Amino acids: CASSRTGQGRANEQFF.